The 25 T cell receptor beta chains below come from one sample, sequenced in a study of tumor and adjacent non-tumor tissue in lung cancer (dated by TCRdb to the late 2010s). RNA was extracted from bulk unsorted tissue and checked for quality with a NanoDrop ND-1000 and an Agilent 2100. For the normal lung samples, distant non-tumor tissue was collected more than 3 cm away from the tumor edge. Library preparation was by multiplex PCR. Instrument used: Illumina HiSeq 2500. TCRbeta libraries were constructed through three rounds of nested PCR with primers (Table S4) according to protocols modified from ARM-PCR. TCRdb took the public reads, trimmed them with fastp at Q25, ran MiXCR for clone calling and kept in-frame beta chains. Rows matching on CDR3 protein sequence are summarized as one entry with the most common DNA and genes. The sample table contains some 80,000 distinct CDR3 sequences; only one count was recorded for around 82% of them. The biggest ten clones account for roughly a fifth of the sample.

Material for sequencing was distant non-tumor lung tissue. The receptors were sampled from a woman aged 45-60 years with non-small cell lung cancer.

Points on this clonotype: Mismatch with germline at one junction end may stem from a read error. This sequence joins TRBV6-1 and TRBJ2-1; 11 bases are a match to TRBD2. The CDR3 runs 16 residues. From germline, CDR1 is MNHNS and CDR2 SASEGT. CDR3 bases: TGTGGCAGCAGTGAAGAGGGGACTAGCGGCTACGATGAGCAGTTCTTC. Protein: CGSSEEGTSGYDEQFF.

The chain has TRBV5-6 and TRBJ2-3; D may be TRBD2 (5 bases). Between the trimmed V and J ends, which lost 1 base and 4 bases, there was a span of 16 bases. Per germline, CDR1 SGHDT and CDR2 YYEEEE. The CDR3 sequence is 16 residues long. The CDR3 loop reads CASSLYMRALSDTQYF. The CDR3 DNA sequence: TGTGCCAGCAGCTTGTACATGAGGGCCCTCTCAGATACGCAGTATTTT.

The rearrangement links TRBV10-3 to TRBJ2-2; TRBD2 agrees at 10 bases. Germline trimming cut 11 bases from V and 1 base from J; bases unmatched to any gene: 10. The CDR3 length is 16 residues. The germline V gene has CDR1 ENHRY and CDR2 SYGVKD. The DNA for the CDR3 is TGTGCCGCCAGTGGTCCTAGCGGGGGGAACACCGGGGAGCTGTTTTTT. It yields the protein CAASGPSGGNTGELFF.

As regards this clonotype: Germline is not matched at one junction end, which may reflect a read error. The V gene is TRBV6-5, the J gene TRBJ2-7, with 8 bases matching TRBD1. There are 12 residues in the CDR3. Per germline, CDR1 MNHEY and CDR2 SVGAGI. CDR3 DNA sequence: TGTGCCGGCAGTTCGACAGGGGTCTGGAAGTACTTC. Protein: CAGSSTGVWKYF.

Comments on this clonotype: The final CDR3 position lacks the conserved phenylalanine or tryptophan, pointing to a likely read error. This chain links TRBV20-1 with TRBJ2-2; tentatively, D is TRBD2 (5 bases). This CDR3 spans 15 amino acids. The V gene's germline CDR1 is DFQATT and CDR2 SNEGSKA (reference sequence). The CDR3: CSARRPAANTGELFS. The DNA for the CDR3 is TGCAGTGCTAGGAGGCCCGCAGCGAACACCGGGGAACTGTTTTCT.

Worth noting for this clonotype: No conserved phenylalanine or tryptophan ends this CDR3, so it is likely a read error. This rearrangement joins TRBV11-1 to TRBJ2-7; D might be TRBD2 (5 bases). The germline V gene encodes CDR1 SGHAT and CDR2 FQDESV (reference sequence). The ends were cut back, 5 bases at V and 9 bases at J, with 14 bases in the middle. The CDR3 loop spans 12 amino acids. The CDR3: CASSSTSSRQYL. CDR3 nucleotides: TGTGCCAGCAGCAGCACTAGTTCCCGGCAGTACCTA.

Comment on this clonotype: A read error may explain this, as a much larger clone is one base away. The CDR3 region is CASSVVDRATGDYTF. The CDR3 DNA reads as TGTGCCAGCAGCGTAGTCGACAGGGCTACGGGAGACTACACCTTC. The V call is TRBV9, the J call TRBJ1-2, with TRBD1 matching 7 bases. CDR1 and CDR2 from the germline V gene are SGDLS and YYNGEE. After removal of 0 bases from V and 10 bases from J, the junction contained 12 bases not matched to a gene. The CDR3 has 15 amino acids.

As regards this clonotype: Mismatch with germline at one junction end may stem from a read error. This chain links TRBV4-1 with TRBJ2-5, with D unresolved. This CDR3 contains 15 residues. In germline, CDR1 is MGHRA, CDR2 YSYEKL. The CDR3 DNA follows: TGTGCCAGCAGCCGTTTGGAAAAGGCCCAAGAGACCCAATACTTC. As protein: CASSRLEKAQETQYF.

Points on this clonotype: One base away lies a much larger clone, so this may be a sequencing read error. The chain recombines TRBV7-8 with TRBJ1-5, with TRBD1 as a possible D gene (5 bases). V lost 7 bases to trimming and J lost 12 bases, with 22 bases between them. The CDR3 is made up of 14 amino acids. Germline V lookup: CDR1 SGHVS, CDR2 FQNEAQ. The CDR3 loop is CASTKGRTLGVQHF. CDR3 nucleotides: TGTGCCAGCACTAAGGGACGGACGCTGGGGGTCCAGCATTTT.

This clonotype came up once. A read error may produce the germline difference seen at one junction end. The chain carries TRBV11-1 and TRBJ2-1; no definite D call. The CDR3 sequence is 15 residues long. Germline assignment: CDR1 SGHAT and CDR2 FQDESV (reference sequence). CDR3 nucleotide sequence: TGTGCCAACAGTCCGACTCCTTCTACGGGCGATGAGCATTTCTTC. Translation gives CANSPTPSTGDEHFF.

Concerning this clonotype: This may stem from a read error, because a much larger clone lies one nucleotide away. Likely a read error: the CDR3 ends without its conserved phenylalanine or tryptophan. The rearrangement joins TRBV28 to TRBJ2-3; maybe TRBD2 (6 bases). The CDR3 has 12 residues. Germline assignment: CDR1 MDHEN and CDR2 SYDVKM. Trimming took 9 bases from V and 2 from J, leaving 9 bases between them. In nucleotides, the CDR3 is TGTGCCAGTGGAGGGTACACAGATACGCAGTATTAT. Translation: CASGGYTDTQYY.

Remarks on this clonotype: One base away lies a much larger clone, so this may be a sequencing read error. The chain couples TRBV27 to TRBJ1-1, with D unclear. The CDR3 has 11 residues. The germline CDR1 and CDR2 sequences are MNHEY and SMNVEV (reference sequence). Trimming shortened V by 3 bases and J by 11 bases, and 10 bases separated the two germline ends. The CDR3 DNA reads as TGTGCCAGCAGTTTCGTCTGGGTTGCTTTCTTT. It yields the protein CASSFVWVAFF.

This chain connects TRBV20-1 to TRBJ2-2; TRBD2 might be the D (6 bases). CDR1 is DFQATT, CDR2 SNEGSKA, per germline (reference sequence). Deletions cut 2 bases from V and 7 bases from J, with 14 bases between. The CDR3 extends over 14 amino acids. The CDR3 nucleotides are TGCAGTGCTAGACTATCGGGAGACATCGGGGAGCTGTTTTTT. This gives the protein CSARLSGDIGELFF.

Only a few counts were recorded for this clonotype. A read error may be the cause here, since a much bigger clone is one base away. CDR3 sequence reads: CVSSFRTSGIGEQYF. CDR3 sequence (DNA): TGTGTCAGCAGTTTTAGGACTAGCGGGATTGGAGAGCAGTACTTC. The chain carries TRBV28 and TRBJ2-7; TRBD2 agrees at 12 bases. Germline values: CDR1 MDHEN, CDR2 SYDVKM. This CDR3 region has 15 residues. The full variable domain, with the rest looked up from reference TRBV28 and TRBJ2-7, is DVKVTQSSRYLVKRTGEKVFLECVQDMDHENMFWYRQDPGLGLRLIYFSYDVKMKEKGDIPEGYSVSREKKERFSLILESASTNQTSMYLCVSSFRTSGIGEQYFGPGTRLTVT.

On this clonotype: Because the CDR3 is missing its conserved closing phenylalanine or tryptophan, this is likely a read error. The DNA is omitted, as the CDR3 cannot be located on it reliably, and the CDR3 follows TCRdb's listing. V usage is TRBV6-1 and J usage is TRBJ2-5; the table's D call, TRBD2, was not checked against the DNA. Germline V gives CDR1 MNHNS, CDR2 SASEGT. Including both end residues, the CDR3 is 16 amino acids long. The CDR3 reads CASGGRTSAYQETQYL.

Details on this clonotype: An end of the junction does not agree with germline; a read error may underlie this. The chain recombines TRBV6-1 with TRBJ2-5; weak D call: TRBD2 (5 bases). CDR3 length: 14 residues. CDR1 and CDR2 (germline): MNHNS, SASEGT. CDR3 nucleotides: TGTGTCAGCAGAAAGGACTCACCTCGAGGGACCCAGTACTTC. Its translation is CVSRKDSPRGTQYF.

The chain has TRBV6-1 and TRBJ2-1; D perhaps matches TRBD1 (5 bases). Between the trimmed V and J ends, which lost 7 bases and 9 bases, there was a span of 28 bases. CDR1 and CDR2 from the germline V gene are MNHNS and SASEGT. CDR3 length: 17 amino acids. CDR3 nucleotides: TGTGCCAGCACCCAGGTTACAGGCCATCAACCCGACAGTGAGCAGTTCTTC. Its protein product is CASTQVTGHQPDSEQFF.

Notes on this clonotype: A much larger clone differs by one base, so this may be a read error. The chain uses TRBV20-1 and TRBJ2-5, with 7 bases aligning to TRBD2. CDR3 length: 13 residues. Germline CDR1 DFQATT, CDR2 SNEGSKA (reference sequence). For the CDR3, the DNA is TGCAGTACTAGAGGACTAGACCAAGAGACCCAGTACTTC. Protein: CSTRGLDQETQYF.

This clonotype was seen more than once but under ten times. A clone one base away is much larger, so this may be a read error. The V gene is TRBV28, the J gene TRBJ2-1; TRBD1 is a possible D gene (5 bases). Germline V gene sequence: CDR1 MDHEN, CDR2 SYDVKM. V gave up 5 bases and J gave up 1 base, with 12 bases separating them. This CDR3 is built from 15 residues. This CDR3 reads CASSARARSYNEQFF. In nucleotides, the CDR3 is TGTGCCAGCAGTGCCAGGGCCCGGTCCTACAATGAGCAGTTCTTC.

The gene calls are TRBV29-1 and TRBJ2-3; the D gene is possibly TRBD2 (6 bases). Deletions cut 7 bases from V and 12 bases from J, with 14 bases between. CDR1 is SQVTM and CDR2 is ANQGSEA in the germline V gene. The CDR3 length is 10 residues. DNA for the CDR3: TGCAGCGCTGGAGGGGATCCCCAGTATTTT. This translates into CSAGGDPQYF.

Details on this clonotype: Just one base apart from a much larger clone, this may be a read error. The chain recombines TRBV7-8 with TRBJ1-4, with a possible D match to TRBD1 (6 bases). Trimming took 1 base from V and 8 from J, leaving 14 bases between them. The CDR3 runs to 15 residues. Germline V lookup: CDR1 SGHVS, CDR2 FQNEAQ. In DNA, the CDR3 is TGTGCCAGCAGCTTAGAGAGCAGGGGAGGGGAAAAACTGTTTTTT. Protein sequence: CASSLESRGGEKLFF.

The rearrangement uses TRBV28 and TRBJ2-3; D gene uncertain. Per germline, CDR1 MDHEN and CDR2 SYDVKM. This CDR3 contains 15 residues. Between the trimmed V and J ends, which lost 2 bases and 2 bases, there was a span of 11 bases. The DNA of the CDR3 is TGTGCCAGCAGTTTACCCTCGTTTTACACAGATACGCAGTATTTT. Residues: CASSLPSFYTDTQYF.

Points on this clonotype: Germline is not matched at one junction end, which may reflect a read error. The rearrangement joins TRBV6-2 or TRBV6-3 to TRBJ2-7; D gene unclear. CDR1 and CDR2 (germline): MNHEY, SVGEGT. The CDR3 spans 14 residues. CDR3 DNA: TGTGCCAGCAGTTCGTTCGTCGTCAACTACAAGCAGTACTTC. Its translation: CASSSFVVNYKQYF.

This clonotype was observed a single time. In this CDR3 the conserved last residue, phenylalanine or tryptophan, is missing, so a read error is likely. The chain couples TRBV29-1 to TRBJ1-2, with D possibly TRBD1 on 5 matching bases. Germline V CDR1 and CDR2: SQVTM, ANQGSEA. This CDR3 spans 12 amino acids. V lost 6 bases to trimming and J lost 4 bases, with 12 bases between them. Here the CDR3 DNA reads TGCAGCGTCCCCGGGGGATTCTATGGCTACACCTTA. Its translation is CSVPGGFYGYTL.

Notes on this clonotype: One base away lies a much larger clone, so this may be a sequencing read error. V and J are TRBV10-3 and TRBJ2-7, with 11 bases identical to TRBD2. V trimming: 11 bases; J trimming: 4 bases; junction bases outside the gene matches: 4. Germline V CDR1 and CDR2: ENHRY, SYGVKD. This CDR3 comprises 12 residues. The CDR3 sequence: CAAASGRYEQYF. CDR3 bases: TGTGCCGCCGCTAGCGGGAGGTACGAGCAGTACTTC.